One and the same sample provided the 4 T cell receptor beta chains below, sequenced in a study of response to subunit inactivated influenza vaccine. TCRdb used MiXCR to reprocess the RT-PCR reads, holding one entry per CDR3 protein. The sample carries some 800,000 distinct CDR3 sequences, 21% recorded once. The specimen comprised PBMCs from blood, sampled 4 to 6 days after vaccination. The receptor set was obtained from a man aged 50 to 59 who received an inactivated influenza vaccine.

The CDR3 coding sequence is TGTGCCAGCAGTTTCATCGGGGCCCTGCTCTCCTACGAGCAGTACTTC. This gives the protein CASSFIGALLSYEQYF. The chain couples TRBV12-3 or TRBV12-4 to TRBJ2-7; the D call may be TRBD1 or TRBD2 (5 bases each). Trimming removed 3 bases at V and 0 bases at J, with 15 bases between. This CDR3 has 16 amino acids.

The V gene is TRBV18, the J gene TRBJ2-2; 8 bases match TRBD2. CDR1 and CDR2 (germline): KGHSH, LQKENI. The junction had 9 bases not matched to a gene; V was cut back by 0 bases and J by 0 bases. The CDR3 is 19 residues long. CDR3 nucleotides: TGTGCCAGCTCACCACCCCGGGAGGGGACTCTAGCGAACACCGGGGAGCTGTTTTTT. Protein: CASSPPREGTLANTGELFF.

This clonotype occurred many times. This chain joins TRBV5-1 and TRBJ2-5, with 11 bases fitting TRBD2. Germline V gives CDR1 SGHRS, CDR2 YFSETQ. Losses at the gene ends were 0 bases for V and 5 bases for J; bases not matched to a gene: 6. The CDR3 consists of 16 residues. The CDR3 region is CASSLGLAGSVETQYF. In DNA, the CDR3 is TGCGCCAGCAGCTTGGGACTAGCGGGGTCCGTTGAGACCCAGTACTTC.

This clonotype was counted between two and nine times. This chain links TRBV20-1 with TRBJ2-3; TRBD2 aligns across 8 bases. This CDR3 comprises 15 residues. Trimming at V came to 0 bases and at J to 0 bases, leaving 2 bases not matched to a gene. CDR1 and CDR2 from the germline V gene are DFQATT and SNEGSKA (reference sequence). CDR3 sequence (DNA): TGCAGTGCTAGAGATAGCGGGAAAAGCACAGATACGCAGTATTTT. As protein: CSARDSGKSTDTQYF.